This TCR beta chain was captured in a study of T-cell reconstitution after alpha-beta-depleted transplantation in children. Germline loops: CDR1 DFQATT, CDR2 SNEGSKA (reference sequence). Trimming at V came to 3 bases and at J to 0 bases, leaving 10 bases not matched to a gene. The CDR3 is made up of 17 amino acids. It was with unique molecular identifiers that the TCRbeta library was prepared. TCRdb analysed the PCR reads with MiXCR anew, one entry per CDR3 protein. Among 230,000 or so distinct CDR3 sequences, approximately 9.7% were seen once, and the ten largest hold 5.1%. This clonotype was seen only a few times.

J is TRBJ2-5 and V is TRBV20-1; 10 positions match TRBD2. The sample here was PBMCs from the stem cell graft donor, taken from the stem cell graft. The source is a human donor who donated a stem cell graft to a child with SCID. CDR3 sequence (DNA): TGCAGTGCTAGTCTCCCTAGCGGGGGCCTGTACCAAGAGACCCAGTACTTC. Its protein product is CSASLPSGGLYQETQYF.